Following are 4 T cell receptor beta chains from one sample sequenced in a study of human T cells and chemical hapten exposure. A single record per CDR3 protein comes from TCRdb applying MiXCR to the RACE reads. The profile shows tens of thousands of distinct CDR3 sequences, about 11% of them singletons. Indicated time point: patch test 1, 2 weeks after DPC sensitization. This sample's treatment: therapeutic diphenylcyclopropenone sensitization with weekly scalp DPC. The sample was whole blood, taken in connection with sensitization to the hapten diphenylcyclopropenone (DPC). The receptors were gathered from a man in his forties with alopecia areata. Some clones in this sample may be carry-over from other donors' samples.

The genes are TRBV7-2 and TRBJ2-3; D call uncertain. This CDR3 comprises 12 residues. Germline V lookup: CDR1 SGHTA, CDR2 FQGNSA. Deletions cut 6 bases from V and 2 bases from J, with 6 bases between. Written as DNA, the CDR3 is TGTGCCAGCAGTCGGGTCACAGATACGCAGTATTTT. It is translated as CASSRVTDTQYF.

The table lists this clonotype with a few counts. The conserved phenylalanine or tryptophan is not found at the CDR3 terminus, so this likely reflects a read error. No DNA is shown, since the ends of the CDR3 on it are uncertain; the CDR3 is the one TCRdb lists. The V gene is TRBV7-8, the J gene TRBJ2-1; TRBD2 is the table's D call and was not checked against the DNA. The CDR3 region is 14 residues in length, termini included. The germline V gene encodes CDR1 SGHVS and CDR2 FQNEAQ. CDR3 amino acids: CASSLGILAVPRVI.

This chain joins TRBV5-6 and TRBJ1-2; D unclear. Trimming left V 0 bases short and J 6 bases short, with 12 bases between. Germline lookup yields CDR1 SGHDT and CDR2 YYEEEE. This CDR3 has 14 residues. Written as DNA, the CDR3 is TGTGCCAGCAGCTTGGGACACCGGGAGGATGGCTACACCTTC. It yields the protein CASSLGHREDGYTF.

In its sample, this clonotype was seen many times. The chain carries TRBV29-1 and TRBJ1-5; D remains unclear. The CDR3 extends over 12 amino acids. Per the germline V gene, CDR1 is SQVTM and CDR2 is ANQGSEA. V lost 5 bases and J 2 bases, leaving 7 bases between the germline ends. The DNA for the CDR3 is TGCAGCGTTAGGTTTCGCAATCAGCCCCAGCATTTT. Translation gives CSVRFRNQPQHF. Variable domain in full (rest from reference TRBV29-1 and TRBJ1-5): SAVISQKPSRDICQRGTSLTIQCQVDSQVTMMFWYRQQPGQSLTLIATANQGSEATYESGFVIDKFPISRPNLTFSTLTVSNMSPEDSSIYLCSVRFRNQPQHFGDGTRLSIL.